A selection of T cell receptor beta chains follows, all from one sample in a study of T cell repertoires in cytomegalovirus infection. TCRdb re-derived calls from the reads in MiXCR, one entry per CDR3 protein. The sample has a few hundred thousand distinct CDR3 sequences; less than 25% are singletons. Antigens of these TCRs are unknown. The sequences come from cultured PBMCs, collected from culture after CMV antigen stimulation. The source of these receptors is a human donor in good health (CMV status not recorded). Some clones in this sample may be carry-over from other donors' samples. Both conserved end residues are part of each CDR3. The D gene is left open where the match is weak. Size values are once, few and many counts, or a class for expanded clones, and some rows have none.

j_call,clone_size,v_call,d_call,cdr3_aa,cdr3_nt
TRBJ1-1,few,TRBV7-2,.,CASSSWTVEAFF,TGTGCCAGCAGCTCCTGGACGGTCGAAGCTTTCTTT
TRBJ1-1,.,TRBV9,.,CASSVVPNTEAFF,TGTGCCAGCAGCGTAGTGCCTAACACTGAAGCTTTCTTT
TRBJ1-2,many,TRBV6-5,.,CASSNRRGYGYTF,TGTGCCAGCAGCAATCGCCGGGGGTATGGCTACACCTTC
TRBJ2-2,.,TRBV7-6,.,CASSSRIYTGELFF,TGTGCCAGCAGCTCCCGGATCTACACCGGGGAGCTGTTTTTT
TRBJ2-1,.,TRBV4-1,TRBD2,CASSHISGVEQFF,TGCGCCAGCAGCCACATCAGCGGGGTTGAGCAGTTCTTC
TRBJ1-1,.,TRBV7-2,.,CASSSPQVRGAFF,TGTGCCAGCAGCTCACCCCAGGTGAGGGGAGCTTTCTTT
TRBJ2-5,.,TRBV11-1,TRBD1,CASSEGQLETQYF,TGTGCCAGCAGTGAGGGACAGTTAGAGACCCAGTACTTC
TRBJ2-1,many,TRBV18,TRBD2,CASSPGGFSYNEQFF,TGTGCCAGCTCACCGGGAGGGTTCTCCTACAATGAGCAGTTCTTC
TRBJ2-3,few,TRBV6-2/TRBV6-3,.,CASSYVRGSNPDTQYF,TGTGCCAGCAGTTACGTTCGCGGAAGTAACCCAGATACGCAGTATTTT
TRBJ1-1,many,TRBV28,.,CASSPTSLEAFF,TGTGCCAGCAGCCCAACCTCCCTTGAAGCTTTCTTT
TRBJ1-2,.,TRBV12-3/TRBV12-4,.,CASRTQGAGYTF,TGTGCCAGCAGGACACAGGGTGCTGGCTACACCTTC
TRBJ2-3,few,TRBV7-6,TRBD2,CASTGGKDTQYF,TGTGCCAGCACCGGGGGGAAAGATACGCAGTATTTT
TRBJ2-1,many,TRBV12-3/TRBV12-4,TRBD2,CASSLPLAGSKNEQFF,TGTGCCAGCAGTTTGCCACTAGCGGGCTCTAAGAATGAGCAGTTCTTC
TRBJ2-1,few,TRBV19,.,CASTTRGAYSYNEQFF,TGTGCCAGCACTACGAGGGGCGCCTATTCCTACAATGAGCAGTTCTTC
TRBJ2-3,.,TRBV4-1,.,CASSRISGLTDTQYF,TGCGCCAGCAGCCGTATTAGCGGACTCACAGATACGCAGTATTTT
TRBJ2-6,.,TRBV5-1,.,CASSLAFGSGANVLTF,TGCGCCAGCAGCTTGGCCTTCGGGTCTGGGGCCAACGTCCTGACTTTC
TRBJ1-5,.,TRBV3-1,.,CASSGGRSNQPQHF,TGTGCCAGCAGTGGAGGACGGTCAAATCAGCCCCAGCATTTT
TRBJ2-1,few,TRBV6-2/TRBV6-3,.,CASNQFFSDEQFF,TGTGCCAGCAACCAATTCTTTAGCGATGAGCAGTTCTTC
TRBJ2-5,.,TRBV20-1,TRBD2,CSARGTSGQETQYF,TGCAGTGCTAGAGGGACTAGCGGCCAAGAGACCCAGTACTTC
TRBJ1-6,.,TRBV20-1,TRBD1,CSAQGQSNSPLHF,TGCAGTGCTCAGGGACAGTCTAATTCACCCCTCCACTTT
TRBJ2-3,.,TRBV19,TRBD2,CASKSTSGFADTQYF,TGTGCCAGTAAGTCGACTAGCGGGTTCGCAGATACGCAGTATTTT
TRBJ1-5,many,TRBV7-2,.,CASSLTVTYNQPQHF,TGTGCCAGCAGCTTAACCGTGACTTACAATCAGCCCCAGCATTTT
TRBJ2-1,many,TRBV7-2,TRBD1,CASSPPGQGLFF,TGTGCCAGCAGCCCTCCGGGACAGGGGCTGTTCTTC
TRBJ2-1,many,TRBV20-1,TRBD1,CSARVTGASSYNEQFF,TGCAGTGCTAGAGTAACAGGGGCGAGCTCCTACAATGAGCAGTTCTTC
TRBJ1-4,.,TRBV18,.,CASSPPSSALREKLFF,TGTGCCAGCTCACCACCGTCAAGCGCCCTACGGGAAAAACTGTTTTTT
TRBJ1-1,few,TRBV11-2,.,CASSFLPGRGMNTEAFF,TGTGCCAGCAGCTTCCTACCCGGACGGGGGATGAACACTGAAGCTTTCTTT
TRBJ2-3,many,TRBV19,TRBD2,CASSRDYQAQYF,TGTGCCAGTAGTCGGGACTACCAAGCGCAGTATTTT
TRBJ2-1,few,TRBV20-1,.,CSAKRRGLGEQFF,TGCAGTGCCAAAAGAAGAGGGTTAGGTGAGCAGTTCTTC
TRBJ2-7,.,TRBV7-2,TRBD2,CASSVGLAGDLYF,TGTGCCAGCAGCGTGGGACTAGCGGGAGATCTGTACTTC
TRBJ2-7,many,TRBV7-2,.,CASSPSISYEQYF,TGTGCCAGCAGCCCCTCGATCTCCTACGAGCAGTACTTC
TRBJ2-1,.,TRBV9,TRBD1,CASSVEPGQGTNEQFF,TGTGCCAGCAGCGTAGAACCGGGACAGGGGACCAATGAGCAGTTCTTC
TRBJ2-5,few,TRBV12-3/TRBV12-4,.,CASGRGGETQYF,TGTGCCAGCGGCCGGGGAGGAGAGACCCAGTACTTC
TRBJ1-1,.,TRBV7-9,TRBD1,CASRLRQGLNTEAFF,TGTGCCAGCAGGTTAAGACAGGGGCTGAACACTGAAGCTTTCTTT
TRBJ1-2,.,TRBV29-1,.,CSVVGVLGYGYTF,TGCAGCGTTGTAGGGGTATTAGGCTATGGCTACACCTTC
TRBJ1-1,few,TRBV18,.,CASSPDSPPTEAFF,TGTGCCAGCTCACCAGACAGCCCTCCGACTGAAGCTTTCTTT
TRBJ2-5,many,TRBV7-2,.,CASSLNSLKTQYF,TGTGCCAGCAGCTTAAACAGTCTGAAGACCCAGTACTTC
TRBJ1-1,few,TRBV28,.,CASSETEAFF,TGTGCCAGCAGTGAGACTGAAGCTTTCTTT
TRBJ2-1,many,TRBV7-2,.,CASSLVGRERQFF,TGTGCCAGCAGCTTAGTGGGCCGGGAAAGGCAGTTCTTC